Sequencing of this T cell receptor beta chain was carried out in a study of cytomegalovirus exposure and HLA in healthy donors. Findings and limits, study-wide: According to a subsequent analysis, TCR clusters identified in the first cohort showed a tendency to co-occur across the roughly 110 validation repertoires.

From germline, CDR1 is SGHAT and CDR2 FQNNGV. This CDR3 contains 17 residues. Trimming at V came to 5 bases and at J to 0 bases, leaving 6 bases not matched to a gene. The repertoire was sequenced with immunoSEQ multiplex PCR; TCRdb's copy has only in-frame clones and lacks some. The sample comprises roughly 60,000 clones, more than 90% of which are singletons, and approximately 0.95% rests with the top ten. In regard to this clone: As yet, its antigen is unknown.

Source material: PBMCs. The genes are TRBV11-2 and TRBJ1-5; 11 nucleotides agree with TRBD1. This receptor was taken from a man younger than 30 in good health and CMV-seronegative. The CDR3 nucleotides are TGTGCCAGCAGCCCGGGACAGGGGGGATATAGCAATCAGCCCCAGCATTTT. Its protein product is CASSPGQGGYSNQPQHF.